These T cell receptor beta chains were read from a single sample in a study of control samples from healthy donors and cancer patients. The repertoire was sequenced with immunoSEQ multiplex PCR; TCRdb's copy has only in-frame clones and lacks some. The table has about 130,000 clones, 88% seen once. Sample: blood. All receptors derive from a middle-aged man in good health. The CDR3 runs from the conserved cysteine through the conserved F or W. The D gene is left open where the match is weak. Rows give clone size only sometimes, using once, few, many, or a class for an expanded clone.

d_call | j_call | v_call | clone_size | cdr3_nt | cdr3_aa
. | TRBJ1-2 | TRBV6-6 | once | TGTGCCAGCAGTTCCTACAGGGACGGCTACACCTTC | CASSSYRDGYTF
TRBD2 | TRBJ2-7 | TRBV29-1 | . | TGCAGCGTTTCGCGGGGGGGAGTTCGGAACGAGCAGTACTTC | CSVSRGGVRNEQYF
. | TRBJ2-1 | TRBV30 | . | TGTGCCTGGAGTCCCCGACGGGATGAGCAGTTCTTC | CAWSPRRDEQFF
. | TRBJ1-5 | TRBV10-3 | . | TGTGCCATCAGCCGGGGAGCAGTCGATAGCAATCAGCCCCAGCATTTT | CAISRGAVDSNQPQHF
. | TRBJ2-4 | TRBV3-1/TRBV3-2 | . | TGTGCCAGCAGCCAGGGCGGGGCAAACATTCAGTACTTC | CASSQGGANIQYF
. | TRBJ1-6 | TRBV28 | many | TGTGCCGCCCGGGGAGGTGGGGGCTCGGTTTCCTCACCCCTCCACTTT | CAARGGGGSVSSPLHF
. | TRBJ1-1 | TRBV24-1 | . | TGTGCCACCAGTGATTCGTATTTCACTGAAGCTTTCTTT | CATSDSYFTEAFF
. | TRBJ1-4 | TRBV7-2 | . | TGTGCCAGCAGCTTACTCCGGGCGTTCCCTCCAACTAATGAAAAACTGTTTTTT | CASSLLRAFPPTNEKLFF
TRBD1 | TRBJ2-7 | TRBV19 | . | TGTGCCAGTACCGGGACAGACTACGAGCAGTACTTC | CASTGTDYEQYF
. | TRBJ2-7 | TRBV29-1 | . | TGCAGCGTCGTGAAAACGGGTTCATTCTACGAGCAGTACTTC | CSVVKTGSFYEQYF
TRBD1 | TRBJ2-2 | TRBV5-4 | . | TGTGCCAGCAGCCTCAGGACAGGGACTCGGAACACCGGGGAGCTGTTTTTT | CASSLRTGTRNTGELFF
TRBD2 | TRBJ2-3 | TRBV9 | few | TGTGCCAGCAGCCCACAGACTAGCGGGGAAGATACGCAGTATTTT | CASSPQTSGEDTQYF
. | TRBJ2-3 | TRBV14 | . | TGTGCCAGCAGCCAAATGGAAACCCCCGGGTATGGCACAGATACGCAGTATTTT | CASSQMETPGYGTDTQYF
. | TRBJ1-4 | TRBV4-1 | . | TGCGCCAGCAGCCTAACAGGGTTTGAAAAACTGTTTTTT | CASSLTGFEKLFF
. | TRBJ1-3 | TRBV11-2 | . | TGTGCCAGCAGCTTAGGCGTCTCTGGAAACACCATATATTTT | CASSLGVSGNTIYF
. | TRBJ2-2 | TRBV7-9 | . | TGTGCCAGCAGCTCCGCAGGGGTCGGGGAGCTGTTTTTT | CASSSAGVGELFF
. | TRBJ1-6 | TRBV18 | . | TGTGCCAGCTCACCACGGAACAGGGAAACAACCAATAATTCACCCCTCCACTTT | CASSPRNRETTNNSPLHF
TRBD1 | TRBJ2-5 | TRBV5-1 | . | TGCGCCAGCAGCTACTATGACAGGGAAGAGACCCAGTACTTC | CASSYYDREETQYF
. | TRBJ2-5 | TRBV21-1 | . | TGTGCCAGCAGCAATGAGTGGGACAGGGGTGGTGTGGAAGAGACCCAGTACTTC | CASSNEWDRGGVEETQYF
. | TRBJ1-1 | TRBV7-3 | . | TGTGCCAGCAGCTCGACATCAGTAGTGACTGAAGCTTTCTTT | CASSSTSVVTEAFF
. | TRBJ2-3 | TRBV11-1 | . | TGTGCCAGCAGCGTCTCGACAGATACGCAGTATTTT | CASSVSTDTQYF
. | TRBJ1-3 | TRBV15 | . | TGTGCCACCAGCAGAGTAAGGGGCAGGGGATTCTCTGGAAACACCATATATTTT | CATSRVRGRGFSGNTIYF
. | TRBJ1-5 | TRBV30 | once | TGTGCCTGGAGTGTATCCGGACAGATCAATCAGCCCCAGCATTTT | CAWSVSGQINQPQHF
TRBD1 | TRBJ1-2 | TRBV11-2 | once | TGTGCCAGCAGCACGGCCGGGACAGGGGTTAACTATGGCTACACCTTC | CASSTAGTGVNYGYTF
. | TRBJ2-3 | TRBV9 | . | TGTGCCAGCAGCGTAGGCCCTACGACTACAGATACGCAGTATTTT | CASSVGPTTTDTQYF
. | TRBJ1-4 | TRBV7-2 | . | TGTGCCAGCAGCCTCCAACCCCACACGGATGAAAAACTGTTTTTT | CASSLQPHTDEKLFF
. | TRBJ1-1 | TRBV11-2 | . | TGTGCCAGCAGCTTAGAGGGGGGAAGCTTGAACACTGAAGCTTTCTTT | CASSLEGGSLNTEAFF